This entry concerns a single TCR beta chain. The antigen is unknown. This specimen comes from a study of CD8+CD57+ T cells in acquired aplastic anemia. For the study at large: The DNA of sorted CD4+ and CD8+ cells averaged roughly 3.2 ug. Mean read depth for CD4+ cells from healthy donors was some 11 million. Study conclusions and caveats: Researchers reported that CD8+ Simpson's diversity was not significantly different in patients versus controls. Patients and controls shared twenty-nine CD8+ CDR3 sequences, which appeared highly expressed in patients and within their immunodominant clones.

The CDR3 is 14 residues long. V was clipped by 4 bases and J by 6 bases, with 15 bases between them. CDR1 and CDR2 from the germline V gene are MGHDK and SYGVNS. CDR3 and TCR beta VDJ profiling relied on genomic DNA as the template. MiXCR, applied by TCRdb to the reads, yields one record per CDR3 protein. The repertoire holds around 190,000 distinct CDR3 sequences, 60% to 65% seen once, with about 29% in the top ten. The sample consisted of sorted CD4+, CD8+, or CD8+CD57+ T cells (not recorded which) from PBMCs. The V gene is TRBV25-1, the J gene TRBJ1-2; possibly TRBD1 for D (5 bases). This TCR derives from a human donor in good health. CDR3 sequence: CASSAQRGGDGYTF. In nucleotides, the CDR3 is TGTGCCAGCAGTGCCCAAAGAGGAGGGGATGGCTACACCTTC.